This T cell receptor beta chain was identified in a study of T cell responses to AZD1222 COVID-19 vaccine listed by TCRdb under 2021. A note on the overall study: AZD1222 recipients whose second dose came at about 4 weeks and those whose second dose came at about 12 weeks were combined into one group, since spike-specific TCR depth and breadth did not differ between the two schedules. A total of 230 to 250 trial participants underwent TCR sequencing, of whom some 210 received two doses of AZD1222 and some 26 received two doses of the MenACWY control vaccine. Trial participants were enrolled into age subgroups of 18-55, 56-69 and 70-plus years, which contained around 140, 26 and 57 TCR-sequenced participants, respectively. The investigation overall reported the following: Vaccine-associated CD4 TCRs spanned the whole spike protein, with dominant responses in regions 160-218 and 743-854. The 56-69-year group was small, and its depth increase did not reach significance, likely because of low power. Conclusions about previously exposed vaccinees are limited because only six or seven AZD1222 recipients were SARS-CoV-2 seropositive at baseline. Epitopes outside the regions mutated in the B.1.351 and B.1.1.7 variants were reportedly recognized by nearly half of the unique spike-specific TCRs. No day 14 peak-response samples were available, so repertoires were characterized only after the peak T cell response. Participants were mostly white British and included more females than males, and it was suggested by the authors that clonal diversity may have been underestimated. Spike-specific TCR breadth and depth rose significantly after two AZD1222 doses compared with day 0 and with MenACWY recipients.

Reading from cysteine to phenylalanine, the CDR3 counts 16 amino acids. CDR3 DNA is the only sequence kept; it has 48 bases, read in frame from the first base. The germline V gene yields SGHTA for CDR1 and FQGNSA for CDR2. Trimmed from V: 1 base; trimmed from J: 5 bases; junction bases lacking a gene match: 7. The CDR3 regions of human TCRbeta chains were analyzed by immunosequencing. The original pipeline was this. Repertoire TCRs were matched against a reference library of SARS-CoV-2-specific TCRs generated with the MIRA antigen-specificity platform. Breadth was defined as the fraction of unique TCRs that were SARS-CoV-2-associated. Depth was defined as the fraction of total T cells that were SARS-CoV-2-associated. Using the MIRA data, every spike-specific TCR was mapped to the spike region that the TCR reacted to and assigned to either a CD4 or a CD8 class. Log10-transformed breadth and depth values were compared by one-way ANOVA with Sidak's multiple comparisons tests. Not all clones reach the TCRdb copy of this immuneACCESS table, which keeps in-frame sequences only. Checked studies attribute under half of the gap to unresolved V genes and leave the rest unexplained. V and J calls and clone size come straight from that table; D and trimming were deduced from the DNA. The sample table holds around 87,000 clones, of which roughly 93% were seen once. Around a fifth of the sample is held by the ten biggest clonotypes.

A note on this clone: No cognate antigen has been identified for it. It has no much larger one-base neighbor in the sample; base qualities were not kept.

The intended sense of this specimen's time point label: baseline before first vaccination. Vaccinee samples came from UK trials COV001 and COV002, including a single-blind randomized controlled phase 2/3 trial of AZD1222 (ChAdOx1 nCoV-19) in healthy adults. Trial participant PBMC samples were collected at day 0 and day 28 after the second dose for TCRbeta chain sequencing. This sample comprised peripheral blood, obtained on day 0 of AZD1222 vaccination. The rearrangement combines TRBV7-2 with TRBJ2-5, with 10 central nucleotides matching TRBD2. The sequence came from an adult in good health. The CDR3 sequence is CASSLGGAGLAETQYF. DNA sequence: TGTGCCAGCAGCTTAGGGGGCGCGGGACTAGCGGAGACCCAGTACTTC.